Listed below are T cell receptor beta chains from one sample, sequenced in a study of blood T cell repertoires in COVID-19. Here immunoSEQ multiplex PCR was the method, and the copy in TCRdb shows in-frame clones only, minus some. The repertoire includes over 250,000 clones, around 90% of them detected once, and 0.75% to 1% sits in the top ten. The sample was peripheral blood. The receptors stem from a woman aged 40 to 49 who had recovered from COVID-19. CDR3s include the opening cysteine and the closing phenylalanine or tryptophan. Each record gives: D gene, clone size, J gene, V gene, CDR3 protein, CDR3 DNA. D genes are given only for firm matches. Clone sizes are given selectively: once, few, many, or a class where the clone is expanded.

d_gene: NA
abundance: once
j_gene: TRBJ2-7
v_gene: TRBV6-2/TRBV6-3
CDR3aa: CASSPPIAILSYEQYF
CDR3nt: TGTGCCAGCAGCCCCCCCATAGCGATACTCTCCTACGAGCAGTACTTC

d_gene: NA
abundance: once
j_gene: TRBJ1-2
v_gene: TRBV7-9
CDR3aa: CASSFRQAGERAYGYTF
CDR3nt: TGCGCCAGCAGCTTCCGCCAGGCTGGGGAGCGAGCCTATGGCTACACCTTC

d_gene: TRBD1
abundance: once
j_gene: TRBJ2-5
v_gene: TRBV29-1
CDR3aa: CSVPRTGGETQYF
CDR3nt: TGCAGCGTTCCTCGGACAGGCGGGGAGACCCAGTACTTC

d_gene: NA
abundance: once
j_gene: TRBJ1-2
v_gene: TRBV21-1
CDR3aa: CASRVRSFNYGYTF
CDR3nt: TGTGCCAGCAGGGTCCGGTCTTTTAACTATGGCTACACCTTC

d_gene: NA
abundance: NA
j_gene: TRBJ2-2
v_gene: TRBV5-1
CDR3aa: CASRVGAHTGELFF
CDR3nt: TGCGCCAGCAGGGTCGGAGCCCACACCGGGGAGCTGTTTTTT

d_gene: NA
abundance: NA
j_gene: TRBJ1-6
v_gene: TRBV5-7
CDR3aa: CASSLGQGSSYNSPLHF
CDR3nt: TGTGCCAGCAGCTTGGGGCAGGGAAGCTCCTATAATTCACCCCTCCACTTT

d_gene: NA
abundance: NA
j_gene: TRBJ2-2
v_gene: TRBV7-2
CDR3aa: CASSLGRHGGLFF
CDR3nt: TGTGCCAGCAGCTTAGGGCGACACGGTGGCCTGTTTTTT

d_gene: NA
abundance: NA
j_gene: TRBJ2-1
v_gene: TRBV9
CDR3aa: CASSAGSGSYNEQFF
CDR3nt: TGTGCCAGCAGCGCAGGAAGTGGCTCCTACAATGAGCAGTTCTTC

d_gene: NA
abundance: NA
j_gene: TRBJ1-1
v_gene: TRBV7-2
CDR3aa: CASSPILMNTEAFF
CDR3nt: TGTGCCAGCAGCCCTATCCTGATGAACACTGAAGCTTTCTTT

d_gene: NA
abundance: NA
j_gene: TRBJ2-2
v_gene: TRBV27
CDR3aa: CASSFGLQTGELFF
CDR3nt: TGTGCCAGCAGTTTTGGGCTGCAGACCGGGGAGCTGTTTTTT

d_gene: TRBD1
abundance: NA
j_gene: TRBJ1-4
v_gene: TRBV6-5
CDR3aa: CASSYRGRGNEKLFF
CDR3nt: TGTGCCAGCAGTTACAGGGGGCGAGGGAATGAAAAACTGTTTTTT

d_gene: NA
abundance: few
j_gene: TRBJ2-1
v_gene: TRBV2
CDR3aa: CASSQEARSGNEQFF
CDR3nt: TGTGCCAGCAGTCAAGAGGCGAGGTCTGGCAATGAGCAGTTCTTC

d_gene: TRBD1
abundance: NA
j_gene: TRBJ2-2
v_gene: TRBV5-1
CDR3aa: CASRLGQGAGELFF
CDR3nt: TGCGCCAGCAGACTCGGGCAGGGGGCCGGGGAGCTGTTTTTT

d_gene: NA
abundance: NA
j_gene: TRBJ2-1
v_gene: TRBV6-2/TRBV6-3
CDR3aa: CASSRGRTGRRFF
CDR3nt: TGTGCCAGCAGTCGCGGGAGGACAGGCCGGAGGTTCTTC

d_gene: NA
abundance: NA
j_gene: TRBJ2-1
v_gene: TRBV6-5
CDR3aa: CASTRTASDEQFF
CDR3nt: TGTGCCAGCACCAGGACAGCATCGGATGAGCAGTTCTTC

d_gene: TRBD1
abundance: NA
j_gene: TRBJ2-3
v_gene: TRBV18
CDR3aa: CASSPPGQPTDTQYF
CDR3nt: TGTGCCAGCTCACCCCCGGGACAGCCCACAGATACGCAGTATTTT

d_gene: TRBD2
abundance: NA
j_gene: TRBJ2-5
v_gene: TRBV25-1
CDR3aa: CASSEPAVRDYAETQYF
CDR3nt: TGTGCCAGCAGTGAACCCGCCGTGAGGGACTACGCGGAGACCCAGTACTTC

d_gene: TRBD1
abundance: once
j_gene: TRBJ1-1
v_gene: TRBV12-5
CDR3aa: CASGRDRATSGDTEAFF
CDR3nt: TGTGCTAGTGGTAGGGACAGGGCTACCTCCGGGGACACTGAAGCTTTCTTT

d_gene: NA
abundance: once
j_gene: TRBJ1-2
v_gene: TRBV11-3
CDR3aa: CASSLEGGRTNYGYTF
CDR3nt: TGTGCCAGCAGCTTAGAGGGGGGACGGACTAACTATGGCTACACCTTC

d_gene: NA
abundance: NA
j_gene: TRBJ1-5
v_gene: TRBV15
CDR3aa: CATSREGVVGAQPQHF
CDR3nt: TGTGCCACCAGCAGAGAGGGGGTGGTGGGGGCTCAGCCCCAGCATTTT

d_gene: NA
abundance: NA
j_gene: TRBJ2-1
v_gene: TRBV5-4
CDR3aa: CASSLGSSEYNEQFF
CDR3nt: TGTGCCAGCAGCTTGGGGTCTAGCGAGTACAATGAGCAGTTCTTC

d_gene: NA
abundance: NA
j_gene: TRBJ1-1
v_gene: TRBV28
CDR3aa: CASRSGATEAFF
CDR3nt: TGTGCCAGCAGGTCAGGGGCCACTGAAGCTTTCTTT

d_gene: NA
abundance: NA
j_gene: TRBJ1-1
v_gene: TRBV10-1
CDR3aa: CASSFGGGTEAFF
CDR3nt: TGCGCCAGCAGTTTTGGGGGAGGCACTGAAGCTTTCTTT

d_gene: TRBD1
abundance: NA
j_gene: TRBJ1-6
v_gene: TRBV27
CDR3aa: CASRGTGNSPLHF
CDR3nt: TGTGCCTCCAGGGGGACTGGAAATTCACCCCTCCACTTT

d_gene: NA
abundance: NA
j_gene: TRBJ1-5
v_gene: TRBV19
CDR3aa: CASSIVAGSNQPQHF
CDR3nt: TGTGCCAGTAGTATAGTGGCAGGGAGCAATCAGCCCCAGCATTTT

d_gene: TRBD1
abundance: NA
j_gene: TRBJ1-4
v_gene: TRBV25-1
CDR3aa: CASSEPGGNEKLFF
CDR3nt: TGTGCCAGCAGTGAACCAGGGGGTAATGAAAAACTGTTTTTT

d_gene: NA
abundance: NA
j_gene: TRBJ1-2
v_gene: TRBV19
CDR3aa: CASSMTAARGGYTF
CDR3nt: TGTGCCAGTAGTATGACGGCGGCCAGGGGTGGCTACACCTTC

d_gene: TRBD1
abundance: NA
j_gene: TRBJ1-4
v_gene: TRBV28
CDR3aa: CASSLGTGVQEKLFF
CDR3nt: TGTGCCAGCAGTTTAGGGACAGGTGTCCAGGAAAAACTGTTTTTT

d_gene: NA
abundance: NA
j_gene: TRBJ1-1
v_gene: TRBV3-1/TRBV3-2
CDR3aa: CASSVRGGGTEAFF
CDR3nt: TGTGCCAGCAGCGTAAGAGGGGGGGGCACTGAAGCTTTCTTT

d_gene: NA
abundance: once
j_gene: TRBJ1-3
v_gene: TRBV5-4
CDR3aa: CASSAQRGASSGNTIYF
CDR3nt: TGTGCCAGCAGCGCACAACGGGGGGCGAGCTCTGGAAACACCATATATTTT

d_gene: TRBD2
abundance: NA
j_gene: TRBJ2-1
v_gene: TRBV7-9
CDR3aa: CASSLAAGGPGGEQFF
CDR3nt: TGTGCCAGCAGCTTAGCGGCGGGAGGGCCCGGCGGTGAGCAGTTCTTC

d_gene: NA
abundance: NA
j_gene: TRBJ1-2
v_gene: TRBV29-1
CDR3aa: CSAYPADGYTF
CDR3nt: TGCAGCGCCTACCCGGCGGATGGCTACACCTTC

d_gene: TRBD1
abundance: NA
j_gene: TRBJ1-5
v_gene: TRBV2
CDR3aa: CASRDQGAPNQPQHF
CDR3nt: TGTGCCAGCAGAGACCAGGGGGCCCCCAATCAGCCCCAGCATTTT

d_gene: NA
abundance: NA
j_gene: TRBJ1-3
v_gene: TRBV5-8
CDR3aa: CASSLRGGSGNTIYF
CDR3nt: TGTGCCAGCAGCTTGCGGGGTGGCTCTGGAAACACCATATATTTT

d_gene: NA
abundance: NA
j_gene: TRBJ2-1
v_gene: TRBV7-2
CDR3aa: CASSLAPSGFYNEQFF
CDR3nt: TGTGCCAGCAGCTTAGCGCCCAGCGGTTTCTACAATGAGCAGTTCTTC